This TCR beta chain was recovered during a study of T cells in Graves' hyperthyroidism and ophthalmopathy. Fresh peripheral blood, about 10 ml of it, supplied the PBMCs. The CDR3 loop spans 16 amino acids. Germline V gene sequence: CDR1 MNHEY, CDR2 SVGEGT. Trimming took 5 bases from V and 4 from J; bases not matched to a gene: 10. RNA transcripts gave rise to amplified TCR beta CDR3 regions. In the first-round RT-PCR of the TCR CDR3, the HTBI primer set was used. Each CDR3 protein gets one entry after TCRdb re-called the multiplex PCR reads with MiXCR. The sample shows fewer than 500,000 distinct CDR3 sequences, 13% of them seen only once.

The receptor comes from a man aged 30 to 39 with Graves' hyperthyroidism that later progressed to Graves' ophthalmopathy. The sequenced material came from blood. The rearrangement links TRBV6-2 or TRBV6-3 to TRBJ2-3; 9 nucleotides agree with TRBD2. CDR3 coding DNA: TGTGCCAGCAGTCCCCGGAGAGTAGCGGGGGCAGATACGCAGTATTTT. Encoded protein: CASSPRRVAGADTQYF.